This T cell receptor beta chain originates from a study of T cell responses to AZD1222 COVID-19 vaccine. Study results and caveats: Donor demographics were predominantly white British with a female majority; clonal diversity may be underestimated.

Using immunoSEQ multiplex PCR, the repertoire was profiled, and TCRdb retains in-frame clones only, with some absent. Seen here are more than 150,000 clones, about 89% observed once, and the top ten hold around 3.5%. To note about this clone: What it binds is not known.

The V gene's germline CDR1 is SGHRS and CDR2 YFSETQ. The CDR3 contains 14 residues. V dropped 2 bases and J dropped 0 bases, with 6 bases sitting between them. Sequenced material: peripheral blood, taken 28 days after the second AZD1222 dose. The clonotype was recovered from an adult who received the AZD1222 COVID-19 vaccine. V and J are TRBV5-1 and TRBJ2-1; D gene ambiguous. CDR3 in amino acids: CASSLEYSYNEQFF. CDR3 DNA sequence: TGCGCCAGCAGCTTAGAATACTCCTACAATGAGCAGTTCTTC. Filled out from reference TRBV5-1 and TRBJ2-1, the complete variable domain reads KAGVTQTPRYLIKTRGQQVTLSCSPISGHRSVSWYQQTPGQGLQFLFEYFSETQRNKGNFPGRFSGRQFSNSRSEMNVSTLELGDSALYLCASSLEYSYNEQFFGPGTRLTVL.